The 15 T cell receptor beta chains reported below all come from one sample, sequenced in a study of CD8 T cells in ankylosing spondylitis. TCRdb analysed the 5' RACE reads with MiXCR anew, one entry per CDR3 protein. The sample records 80,000 to 100,000 distinct CDR3 sequences, around 9.4% being singletons. Source material: blood, either unsorted or a sorted T cell fraction (not recorded which). These receptors all stem from a male donor with ankylosing spondylitis or in good health (not recorded which).

A word on this clonotype: A much larger clonotype is one base distant, so this may be a read error. J is TRBJ2-7 and V is TRBV3-1; a possible D gene is TRBD2 (5 bases). CDR1 LGHDT and CDR2 YNNKEL come from the germline V gene (reference sequence). There are 15 residues in the CDR3. CDR3 coding DNA: TGTGCCAGCAGCCAAGATCCTGGAGGTTCCTACGAGCTGTACTTC. Residues: CASSQDPGGSYELYF.

This clonotype was found a few times. A much larger clone differs by one base, so this may be a read error. The gene calls are TRBV29-1 and TRBJ2-3; 8 bases map to TRBD1. CDR1 SQVTM and CDR2 ANQGSEA come from the germline V gene. The J segment lost 2 bases and the V segment lost 3 bases, leaving 19 bases of the junction unmatched. The CDR3 has 19 residues. The CDR3: CSVEYAAGGLSSDTDTQYF. CDR3 nucleotides: TGCAGCGTTGAGTATGCGGCAGGGGGCTTATCTAGTGACACAGATACGCAGTATTTT.

This clonotype was observed many times. This chain uses TRBV14 with TRBJ2-7, with D unresolved. CDR3 length: 14 amino acids. Germline V gene data show CDR1 as SGHDN and CDR2 as FVKESK. The V end lost 0 bases, the J end lost 6 bases, and 12 bases lay between the germline ends. As DNA, the CDR3 is TGTGCCAGCAGCCAAGAATATGGTAGCCGCGAGCAGTACTTC. Translation gives CASSQEYGSREQYF.

The sample holds many counts of this clonotype. The chain recombines TRBV15 with TRBJ2-1; tentative D call: TRBD1 (5 bases). V was pared by 0 bases and J by 3 bases, with 6 bases between. The CDR3 runs to 14 residues. CDR1 and CDR2 (germline): LNHNV, YYDKDF (reference sequence). As DNA, the CDR3 is TGTGCCACCAGCAGAGAAGGGGTCTACAATGAGCAGTTCTTC. Translated, it gives CATSREGVYNEQFF. The full variable domain, with the rest looked up from reference TRBV15 and TRBJ2-1, is DAMVIQNPRYQVTQFGKPVTLSCSQTLNHNVMYWYQQKSSQAPKLLFHYYDKDFNNEADTPDNFQSRRPNTSFCFLDIRSPGLGDTAMYLCATSREGVYNEQFFGPGTRLTVL.

This clonotype was counted a single time. This clone may be a read error of a much larger clone one base away. CDR3 sequence (DNA): TGCGCCAGCAACGAAAATACCGATGAAAAACTGTTTTTT. Amino acid sequence: CASNENTDEKLFF. The rearrangement joins TRBV5-1 to TRBJ1-4; the D is unclear. Between the trimmed V and J ends, which lost 6 bases and 6 bases, there was a span of 12 bases. The V gene's germline CDR1 is SGHRS and CDR2 YFSETQ. The CDR3 consists of 13 residues. Combining the CDR3 with reference TRBV5-1 and TRBJ1-4 gives the whole variable domain KAGVTQTPRYLIKTRGQQVTLSCSPISGHRSVSWYQQTPGQGLQFLFEYFSETQRNKGNFPGRFSGRQFSNSRSEMNVSTLELGDSALYLCASNENTDEKLFFGSGTQLSVL.

This clonotype was found many times. V and J are TRBV11-2 and TRBJ1-4, with 7 bases aligning to TRBD1. The CDR3 runs to 15 residues. From germline, CDR1 is SGHAT and CDR2 FQNNGV. Losses at the gene ends were 0 bases for V and 5 bases for J; bases not matched to a gene: 3. CDR3 sequence reads: CASSLDGRGNEKLFF. The CDR3 nucleotides are TGTGCCAGCAGCTTAGACGGCAGGGGGAATGAAAAACTGTTTTTT.

This clonotype was detected only a few times. This chain uses TRBV4-1 with TRBJ2-1; 14 bases fit TRBD2. CDR1 and CDR2 (germline): MGHRA, YSYEKL. The CDR3 has 21 residues. The junction had 14 bases not matched to a gene; V was cut back by 4 bases and J by 0 bases. CDR3 amino acids: CASSRPTGLAGATSSYNEQFF. DNA for the CDR3: TGCGCCAGCAGCCGGCCGACGGGACTAGCGGGGGCGACGAGCTCCTACAATGAGCAGTTCTTC.

This clonotype came up many times. The chain uses TRBV6-1 and TRBJ1-3; D may be TRBD1 (5 bases). The CDR3 length is 14 residues. V lost 6 bases, J lost 2 bases, and 11 bases lay in between. Germline CDR1 reads MNHNS; CDR2 reads SASEGT. CDR3 sequence reads: CASRDSAPGNTIYF. DNA of the CDR3: TGTGCCAGCAGAGACAGTGCTCCTGGAAACACCATATATTTT.

This clonotype was detected a few times. This sequence joins TRBV20-1 and TRBJ1-1; D gene ambiguous. The CDR3 sequence is 11 residues long. CDR1 is DFQATT, CDR2 SNEGSKA, per germline (reference sequence). Trimming cost V 1 base and J 4 bases, with 4 bases left between them. The CDR3 region has the DNA TGCAGTGCTAGAGGCCCCACTGAAGCTTTCTTT. This translates into CSARGPTEAFF.

This clonotype appeared many times. V gene TRBV20-1 combines with J gene TRBJ2-1; D may be TRBD1 or TRBD2 (5 bases each). The CDR3 covers 13 residues. The germline gives CDR1 DFQATT, CDR2 SNEGSKA (reference sequence). Between the trimmed V and J ends, which lost 6 bases and 3 bases, there was a span of 12 bases. The CDR3 nucleotides are TGCAGTGCCCGGGACCCGAACTACAATGAGCAGTTCTTC. Its translation is CSARDPNYNEQFF.

This clonotype was counted at least ten times. This CDR3 is CASSDRVTEAFF. In nucleotides, the CDR3 is TGTGCCAGCAGTGACAGGGTGACTGAAGCTTTCTTT. V is TRBV25-1 and J is TRBJ1-1, with TRBD1 as a possible D gene (5 bases). The CDR3 totals 12 residues. Trimming removed 3 bases at V and 5 bases at J, with 7 bases between. Germline lookup yields CDR1 MGHDK and CDR2 SYGVNS.

This clonotype was picked up many times. The chain uses TRBV4-1 and TRBJ2-5; D remains unclear. The CDR3 covers 14 residues. Germline-derived CDR1 and CDR2 are MGHRA and YSYEKL. The germline V and J ends were trimmed by 1 base and 5 bases, with 11 bases remaining between them. In DNA form, the CDR3 reads TGCGCCAGCAGCCAAGTGGGCTACGCGGAGACCCAGTACTTC. Translating gives CASSQVGYAETQYF.

The V call is TRBV7-2, the J call TRBJ2-4, with 9 bases identical to TRBD1. Germline trimming cut 5 bases from V and 8 bases from J; bases unmatched to any gene: 4. The germline CDR1 and CDR2 sequences are SGHTA and FQGNSA. This CDR3 has 13 amino acids. This CDR3 is CASSQRDRDIQYF. The CDR3, as DNA: TGTGCCAGCAGCCAAAGGGACAGGGACATTCAGTACTTC.

This clonotype was counted many times. The chain combines TRBV7-1 with TRBJ2-3, with 10 nucleotides matching TRBD2. TRBV7-1 is identified as an open reading frame with a role that is uncertain. CDR3 size: 14 residues. The J segment lost 5 bases and the V segment lost 6 bases, leaving 5 bases of the junction unmatched. The CDR3 region has the DNA TGTGCCAGCAGTTTCAGCGGGGGGGGAGATACGCAGTATTTT. Translating gives CASSFSGGGDTQYF.

For this clonotype: A much larger clone sits a single nucleotide away, making a read error possible. The chain uses TRBV7-8 and TRBJ2-1; maybe TRBD2 (7 bases). Germline CDR1 reads SGHVS; CDR2 reads FQNEAQ. The CDR3 extends over 15 amino acids. The CDR3 is CANSLLDGGLNEQFF. DNA of the CDR3: TGTGCCAACAGCTTACTAGACGGGGGGCTGAATGAGCAGTTCTTC.